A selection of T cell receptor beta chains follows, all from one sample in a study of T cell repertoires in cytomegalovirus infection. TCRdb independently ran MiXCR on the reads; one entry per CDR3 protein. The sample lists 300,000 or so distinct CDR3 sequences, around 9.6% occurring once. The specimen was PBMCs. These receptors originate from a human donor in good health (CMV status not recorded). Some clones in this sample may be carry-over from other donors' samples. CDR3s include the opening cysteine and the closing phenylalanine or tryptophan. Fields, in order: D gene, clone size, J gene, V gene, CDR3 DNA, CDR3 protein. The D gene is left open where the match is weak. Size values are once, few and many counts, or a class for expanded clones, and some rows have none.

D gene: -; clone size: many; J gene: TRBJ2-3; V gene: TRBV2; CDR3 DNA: TGTGCCAGCAGGCCCCATGGGTTGTACACAGATACGCAGTATTTT; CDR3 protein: CASRPHGLYTDTQYF
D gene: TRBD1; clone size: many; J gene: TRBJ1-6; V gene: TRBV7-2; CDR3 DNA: TGTGCCAGCAGCCATGGACAGGGGGCGGCCAATTCACCCCTCCACTTT; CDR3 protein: CASSHGQGAANSPLHF
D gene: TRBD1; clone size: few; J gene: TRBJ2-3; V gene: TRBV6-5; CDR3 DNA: TGTGCCAGCAGTTTCACCGGGACAGGGTCCGGCACAGATACGCAGTATTTT; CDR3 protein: CASSFTGTGSGTDTQYF
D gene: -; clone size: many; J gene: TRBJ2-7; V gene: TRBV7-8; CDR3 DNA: TGTGCCAGCAGCTTAGGCCAGGACTACGAGCAGTACTTC; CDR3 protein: CASSLGQDYEQYF
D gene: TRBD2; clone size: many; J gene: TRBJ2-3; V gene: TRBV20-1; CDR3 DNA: TGCAGTGCCAGTTTACTAGCGGGGGGTGCTTGGGGCACAGATACGCAGTATTTT; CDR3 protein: CSASLLAGGAWGTDTQYF
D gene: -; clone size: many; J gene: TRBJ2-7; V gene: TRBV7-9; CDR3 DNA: TGTGCCAGCAGCGGCACCGAGCAGTACTTC; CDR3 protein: CASSGTEQYF
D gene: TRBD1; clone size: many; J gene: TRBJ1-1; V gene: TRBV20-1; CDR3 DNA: TGCAGTGCTCACAGGGGGAGGGACACTGAAGCTTTCTTT; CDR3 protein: CSAHRGRDTEAFF
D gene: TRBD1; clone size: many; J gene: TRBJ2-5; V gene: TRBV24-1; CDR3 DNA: TGTGCCACCAGTGATCCCTCGACAGGGTTATTTCAAGAGACCCAGTACTTC; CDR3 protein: CATSDPSTGLFQETQYF
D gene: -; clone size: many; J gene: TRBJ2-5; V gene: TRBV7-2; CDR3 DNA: TGTGCCAGCAGCCCCGGGGACCGCAGCCAGTCGGAGACCCAGTACTTC; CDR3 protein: CASSPGDRSQSETQYF
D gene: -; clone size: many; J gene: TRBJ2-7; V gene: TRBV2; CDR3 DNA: TGTGCCAGCAGGGCCCCCAACTACGAGCAGTACTTC; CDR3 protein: CASRAPNYEQYF
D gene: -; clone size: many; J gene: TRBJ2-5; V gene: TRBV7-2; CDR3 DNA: TGTGCCAGCAGCTTTCCGGTCGAGACCCAGTACTTC; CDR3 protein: CASSFPVETQYF
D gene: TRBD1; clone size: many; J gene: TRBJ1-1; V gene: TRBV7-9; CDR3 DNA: TGTGCCAGCAGCCTGGGCCAGGGGGCCCGCACTGAAGCTTTCTTT; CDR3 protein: CASSLGQGARTEAFF
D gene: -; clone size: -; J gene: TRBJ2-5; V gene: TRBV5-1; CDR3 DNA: TGCGCCAGCAGGTGGAACACGGGGGCGGAAGAGACCCAGTACTTC; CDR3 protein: CASRWNTGAEETQYF
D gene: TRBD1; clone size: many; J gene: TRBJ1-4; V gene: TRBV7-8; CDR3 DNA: TGTGCCAGCAGCAACAACAGGGGGCGGATTAATGAAAAACTGTTTTTT; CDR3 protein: CASSNNRGRINEKLFF
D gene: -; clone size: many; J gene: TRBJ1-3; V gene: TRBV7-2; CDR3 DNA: TGTGCCAGCAGCTTTGAAATCTCTGGAAACACCATATATTTT; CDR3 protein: CASSFEISGNTIYF
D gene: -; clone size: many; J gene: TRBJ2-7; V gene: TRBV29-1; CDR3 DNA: TGCAGCGTTCCGGGACCGAGCTACGAGCAGTACTTC; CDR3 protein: CSVPGPSYEQYF
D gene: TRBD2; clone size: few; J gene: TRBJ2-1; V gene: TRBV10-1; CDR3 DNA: TGCGCCAGCAGTGAGCGGCTAGCGGGGGGTGGTGAGCAGTTCTTC; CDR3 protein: CASSERLAGGGEQFF
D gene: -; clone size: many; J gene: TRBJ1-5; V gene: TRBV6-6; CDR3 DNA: TGTGCCAGCAGTTACTCAGGGACGGGTCAGCCCCAGCATTTT; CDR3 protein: CASSYSGTGQPQHF
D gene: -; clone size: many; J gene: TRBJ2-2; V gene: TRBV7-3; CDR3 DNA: TGTGCCAGCAGCTTAATAGCCACCGGGGAGCTGTTTTTT; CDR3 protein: CASSLIATGELFF
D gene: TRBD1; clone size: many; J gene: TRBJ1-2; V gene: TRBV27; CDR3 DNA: TGTGCCAGCAGTCTCACCGGACAGGCTGCTAACCGGGGCTACACCTTC; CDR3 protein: CASSLTGQAANRGYTF
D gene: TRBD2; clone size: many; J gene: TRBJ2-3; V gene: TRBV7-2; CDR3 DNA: TGTGCCAGCACCCCTGGGAGCGGGGGGAGCACAGATACGCAGTATTTT; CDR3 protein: CASTPGSGGSTDTQYF
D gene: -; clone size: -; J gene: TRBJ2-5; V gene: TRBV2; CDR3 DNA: TGTGCCAGCAGTGTCGAGGGAGTAGCCCAAGAGACCCAGTACTTC; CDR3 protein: CASSVEGVAQETQYF
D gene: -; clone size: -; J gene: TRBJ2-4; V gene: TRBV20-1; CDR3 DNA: TGCAGTGCTAGAGACGCCCAAGGGCTGTTAGCCAAAAACATTCAGTACTTC; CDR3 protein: CSARDAQGLLAKNIQYF
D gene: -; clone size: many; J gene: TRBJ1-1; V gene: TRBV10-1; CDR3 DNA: TGCGCCACGAACACTGAAGCTTTCTTT; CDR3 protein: CATNTEAFF
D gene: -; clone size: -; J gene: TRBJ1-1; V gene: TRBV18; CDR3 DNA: TGTGCCAGCTCACCGAACACCGGAGCGAAGGAGGACACTGAAGCTTTCTTT; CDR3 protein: CASSPNTGAKEDTEAFF
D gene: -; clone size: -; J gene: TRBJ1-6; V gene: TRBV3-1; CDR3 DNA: TGTGCCAGCAGCCAAGGAGGGTATAGCACACCCCTCCACTTT; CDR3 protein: CASSQGGYSTPLHF
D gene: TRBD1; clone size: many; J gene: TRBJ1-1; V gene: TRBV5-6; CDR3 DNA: TGTGCCAGCAGCTTGGCGACAGGGAACGGTTTTGCCACTGAAGCTTTCTTT; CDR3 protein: CASSLATGNGFATEAFF
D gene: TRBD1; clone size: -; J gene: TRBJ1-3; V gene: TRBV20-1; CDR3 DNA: TGCAGTGCTCCCACGGACAGGCTCGACACCATATATTTT; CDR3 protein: CSAPTDRLDTIYF
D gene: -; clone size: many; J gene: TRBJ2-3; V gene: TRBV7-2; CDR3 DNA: TGTGCCAGCAGCTTAGCTCCGGCGGTCCGCACAGATACGCAGTATTTT; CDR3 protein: CASSLAPAVRTDTQYF
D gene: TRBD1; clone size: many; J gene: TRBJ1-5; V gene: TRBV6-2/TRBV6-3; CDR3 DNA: TGTGCCAGCAGAACGGACAGGATGAGCAATCAGCCCCAGCATTTT; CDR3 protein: CASRTDRMSNQPQHF
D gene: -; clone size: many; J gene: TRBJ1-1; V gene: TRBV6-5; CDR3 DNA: TGTGCCAGCAGTTTCACGAGTCCAGGGCTGCGGATGAACACTGAAGCTTTCTTT; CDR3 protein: CASSFTSPGLRMNTEAFF
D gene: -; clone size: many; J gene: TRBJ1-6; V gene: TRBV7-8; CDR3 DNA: TGTGCCAGCAGCTTAGCCGTAAGGGATTCACCCCTCCACTTT; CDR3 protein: CASSLAVRDSPLHF
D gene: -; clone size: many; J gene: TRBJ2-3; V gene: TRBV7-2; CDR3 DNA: TGTGCCAGCAGCTTAGGAGGGTCCGTGACGCAGTATTTT; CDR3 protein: CASSLGGSVTQYF
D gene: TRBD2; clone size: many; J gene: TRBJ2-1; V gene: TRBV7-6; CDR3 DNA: TGTGCCAGCAGCCCTCGCAGGGAGCGGGGCAATGAGCAGTTCTTC; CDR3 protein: CASSPRRERGNEQFF
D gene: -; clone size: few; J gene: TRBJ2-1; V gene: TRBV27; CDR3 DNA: TGTGCCGTCAAGGAGAGCTCCTACAATGAGCAGTTCTTC; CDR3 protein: CAVKESSYNEQFF
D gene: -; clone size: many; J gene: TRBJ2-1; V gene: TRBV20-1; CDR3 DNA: TGCAGTGCTAGAGATCGCGGGCATGAGCAGTTCTTC; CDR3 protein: CSARDRGHEQFF
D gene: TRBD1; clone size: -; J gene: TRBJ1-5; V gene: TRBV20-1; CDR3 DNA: TGCAGTGCTCTGGACAGGAATAGCAATCAGCCCCAGCATTTT; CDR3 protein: CSALDRNSNQPQHF
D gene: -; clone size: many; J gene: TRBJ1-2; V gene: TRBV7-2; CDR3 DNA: TGTGCCAGCAGCTTAGGAGGCAGGGCGAAGCGCTATGGCTACACCTTC; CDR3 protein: CASSLGGRAKRYGYTF
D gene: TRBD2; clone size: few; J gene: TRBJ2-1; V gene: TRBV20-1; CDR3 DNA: TGCAGTGCTGAGCGGGGGGCGGGGAAGTATGAGCAGTTCTTC; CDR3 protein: CSAERGAGKYEQFF
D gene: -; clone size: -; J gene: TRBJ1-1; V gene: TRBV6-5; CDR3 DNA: TGTGCCAGCAGTTACTCTTCCAGGGCCCCTGAAGCTTTCTTT; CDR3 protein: CASSYSSRAPEAFF
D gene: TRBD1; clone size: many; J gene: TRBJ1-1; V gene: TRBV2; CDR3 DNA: TGTGCCAGCAGTGCCACAGGGGAGGGCACTGAAGCTTTCTTT; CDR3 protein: CASSATGEGTEAFF
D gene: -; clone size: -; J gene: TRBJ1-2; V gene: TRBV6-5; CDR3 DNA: TGTGCCAGCAGTCCGGACGCAGGCTTGGGTTATGGCTACACCTTC; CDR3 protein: CASSPDAGLGYGYTF
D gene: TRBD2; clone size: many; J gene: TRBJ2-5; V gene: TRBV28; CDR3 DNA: TGTGCCAGCAGTTCCCTGACTAGCGGGGGCGGAGAGACCCAGTACTTC; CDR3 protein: CASSSLTSGGGETQYF
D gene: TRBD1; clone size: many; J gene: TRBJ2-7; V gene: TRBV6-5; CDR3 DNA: TGTGCCAGCAGTTACTCTCGACAGGGAAGCGAGCAGTACTTC; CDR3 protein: CASSYSRQGSEQYF
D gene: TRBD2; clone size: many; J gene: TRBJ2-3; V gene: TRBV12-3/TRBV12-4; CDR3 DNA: TGTGCCAGCAGCTCTAGCGGGGGGGCAGATACGCAGTATTTT; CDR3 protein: CASSSSGGADTQYF
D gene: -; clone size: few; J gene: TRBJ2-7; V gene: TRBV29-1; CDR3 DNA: TGCAGCGTTGAAGGCCAGGGAACCTACGAGCAGTACTTC; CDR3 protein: CSVEGQGTYEQYF
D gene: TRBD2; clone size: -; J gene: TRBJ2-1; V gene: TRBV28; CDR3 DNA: TGTGCCAGCAGTCCCGCGGGGGGCCCGGTTCTAAATGAGCAGTTCTTC; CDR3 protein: CASSPAGGPVLNEQFF
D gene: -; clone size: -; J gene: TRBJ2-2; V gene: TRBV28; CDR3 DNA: TGTGCCAGCAGTCCGGCTGAGGCAGCGAACACCAGGGAGCTGTTTTTT; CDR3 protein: CASSPAEAANTRELFF